This TCR beta chain was documented in a study of post-analysis software for immune sequencing data. Study-level background: Recorded disease courses covered relapsing-remitting, secondary progressive and progressive-relapsing multiple sclerosis. Some patients had no subtype annotation.

This clonotype was observed a few times. Its antigen is unidentified. Study conclusions and caveats: Compared with controls, patients showed significantly lower normalized Chao1 diversity. The five TRBV segments detected at higher frequency in patients than in controls included TRBV5-6, TRBV5-1 and TRBV20-1.

Libraries were made from TCR beta cDNA, and they carried unique molecular identifiers. TCRdb itself ran the PCR reads through MiXCR, one entry per CDR3 protein. Among around 250,000 distinct CDR3 sequences listed, less than 40% were seen once. The CDR3 loop spans 18 amino acids. V trimming: 4 bases; J trimming: 4 bases; junction bases outside the gene matches: 9. Germline V gene sequence: CDR1 SGHKS, CDR2 YYEKEE (reference sequence). The V gene is TRBV5-5, the J gene TRBJ2-2; 14 nucleotides agree with TRBD2. Specimen: blood. The TCR originated in a girl aged 10 to 17 with multiple sclerosis. The CDR3 here is CASSRGTSGSSGTGELFF. The CDR3 DNA follows: TGTGCCAGCAGCCGGGGGACTAGCGGGAGTAGTGGCACCGGGGAGCTGTTTTTT. The variable domain in full, with the rest retrieved from reference TRBV5-5 and TRBJ2-2, is DAGVTQSPTHLIKTRGQQVTLRCSPISGHKSVSWYQQVLGQGPQFIFQYYEKEERGRGNFPDRFSARQFPNYSSELNVNALLLGDSALYLCASSRGTSGSSGTGELFFGEGSRLTVL.